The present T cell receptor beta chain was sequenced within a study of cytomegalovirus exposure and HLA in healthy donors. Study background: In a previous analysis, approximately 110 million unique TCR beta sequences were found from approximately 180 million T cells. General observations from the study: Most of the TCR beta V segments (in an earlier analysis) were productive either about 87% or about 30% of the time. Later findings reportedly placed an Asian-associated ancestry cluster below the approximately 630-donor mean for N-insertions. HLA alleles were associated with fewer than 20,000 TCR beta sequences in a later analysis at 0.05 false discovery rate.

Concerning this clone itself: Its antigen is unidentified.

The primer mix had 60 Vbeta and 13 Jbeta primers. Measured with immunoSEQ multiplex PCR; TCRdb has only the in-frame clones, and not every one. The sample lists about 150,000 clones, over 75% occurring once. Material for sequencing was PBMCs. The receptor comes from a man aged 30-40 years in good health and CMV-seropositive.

Here the CDR3 DNA reads TGTGCCAGTAGTATAGTACTGTCTGGGGCCAACGTCCTGACTTTC. It yields the protein CASSIVLSGANVLTF. The chain carries TRBV19 and TRBJ2-6; D ambiguous. The V gene's germline CDR1 is LNHDA and CDR2 SQIVND (reference sequence). V was clipped by 1 base and J by 1 base, with 5 bases between them. The CDR3 consists of 15 residues.